This TCR beta chain was profiled in a study of CD4 and CD8 cells across lung adenocarcinoma regions listed by TCRdb under 2018. In the study overall: The study examined intratumor heterogeneity of the T cell receptor repertoire by comparing tumor centers with tumor margins.

In the germline V gene (reference sequence), CDR1 corresponds to WNHNN and CDR2 to SYGVQD. Inclusive of the bounding cysteine and phenylalanine, the CDR3 is 14 residues long. Here the CDR3 DNA is all that survives: 42 bases in frame from base 1. Patients with localized lung adenocarcinoma, a subtype of non-small cell lung cancer, were used as donors. Samples were obtained from the centers of localized lung adenocarcinomas. For TCR repertoire analysis, CD8+ T cells from tumor tissue were profiled apart from CD4+ T cells. Comment on this clonotype: No antigen is known for it. At one end, the junction sequence differs from germline, possibly due to a read error.

The library was prepared using PCR. TCRdb names HiSeq X Ten as the instrument used. TCRdb reran the public reads through fastp at Q25 and MiXCR, keeping productive beta chains. CDR3 protein duplicates are merged, each entry listing the most common genes and DNA. This sample has some 20,000 distinct CDR3 sequences in its table, and roughly 56% of those were observed once. About 25% of the sample is in the top ten clones. The receptor was isolated from a female donor with lung adenocarcinoma. The CD4 and CD8 labels of this study may be unreliable. Input material: CD8+ T cells from the center of a lung tumor. The cell subset or site label for this specimen denotes: tumor center region. Rearrangement joined TRBV10-1 to TRBJ2-4, with TRBD1 as a weak D call on 5 bases. The DNA is as follows: TGCCCCGGCAAGGGGCGGCGAGCCACAAACACTCAGTACTTC. Its translation is CPGKGRRATNTQYF.